Listed below are T cell receptor beta chains from one sample, sequenced in a study of cytomegalovirus exposure and HLA in healthy donors. Sequenced by immunoSEQ multiplex PCR; TCRdb stores in-frame clones only, minus some. The table records 110,000 or so clones, around 78% of them present only once. The source material was PBMCs. These receptors originate from a male donor in good health and CMV-seronegative. Both conserved end residues are part of each CDR3. The D gene is left open where the match is weak. The size field is filled for only some rows; it gives once, few, many or a size class.

TRBD2,NA,TRBJ2-7,TRBV5-4,CASSQDWGGREQYF,TGCGCCAGCAGCCAAGATTGGGGCGGGAGAGAGCAGTACTTC
TRBD2,many,TRBJ2-1,TRBV7-7,CASSRSGLAGNEQFF,TGTGCTAGCAGCCGCTCCGGACTAGCGGGGAATGAGCAGTTCTTC
TRBD1,NA,TRBJ1-5,TRBV30,CAWTPKTGGSNQPQHF,TGTGCCTGGACCCCAAAGACAGGGGGCAGCAATCAGCCCCAGCATTTT
NA,NA,TRBJ1-1,TRBV11-3,CASSGREQNTEAFF,TGTGCCAGCAGTGGACGGGAACAGAACACTGAAGCTTTCTTT
TRBD2,NA,TRBJ2-3,TRBV11-3,CASSSRLAGVGDTQYF,TGTGCCAGCAGCTCTCGACTAGCGGGAGTAGGAGATACGCAGTATTTT
TRBD2,once,TRBJ2-3,TRBV2,CASSSGLAAEDTQYF,TGTGCCAGCAGTTCGGGACTAGCGGCCGAAGATACGCAGTATTTT
NA,NA,TRBJ2-5,TRBV12-5,CASGFPRTQYF,TGTGCTAGTGGTTTCCCCAGGACCCAGTACTTC
TRBD2,NA,TRBJ2-5,TRBV27,CASSSAGSGLARAQYF,TGTGCCAGCAGTTCGGCGGGGAGTGGACTAGCGAGGGCCCAGTACTTC
TRBD1,few,TRBJ2-6,TRBV19,CASSKTGARLSGANVLTF,TGTGCCAGTAGTAAGACAGGGGCCAGATTATCTGGGGCCAACGTCCTGACTTTC
NA,NA,TRBJ2-6,TRBV5-6,CASSLPRQAAGANVLTF,TGTGCCAGCAGCTTGCCCCGACAGGCCGCTGGGGCCAACGTCCTGACTTTC
TRBD1,few,TRBJ2-3,TRBV29-1,CSVPPSGDRTSDTQYF,TGCAGCGTCCCCCCATCCGGGGACAGGACATCAGATACGCAGTATTTT
NA,NA,TRBJ2-3,TRBV7-9,CASTLNFDTQYF,TGTGCCAGCACCTTAAACTTCGATACGCAGTATTTT
TRBD2,NA,TRBJ2-7,TRBV14,CASSRGTSSVWSYEQYF,TGTGCCAGCAGCCGCGGGACTAGCTCAGTGTGGAGCTACGAGCAGTACTTC
NA,NA,TRBJ1-3,TRBV5-1,CASSLETASAIYF,TGCGCCAGCAGCTTGGAGACCGCAAGCGCCATATATTTT
TRBD1,NA,TRBJ2-7,TRBV6-5,CASSSTGTGYYEQYF,TGTGCCAGCAGTTCCACCGGGACAGGGTACTACGAGCAGTACTTC
NA,NA,TRBJ2-7,TRBV4-1,CASSQATGGGEQYF,TGCGCCAGCAGCCAAGCCACCGGTGGCGGCGAGCAGTACTTC
NA,NA,TRBJ2-3,TRBV13,CASSASIYSTASTDTQYF,TGTGCCAGCAGCGCCAGCATATACTCGACAGCTAGCACAGATACGCAGTATTTT
TRBD2,few,TRBJ2-1,TRBV6-4,CASSSVAGYNEQFF,TGTGCCAGCAGTTCCGTAGCGGGGTACAATGAGCAGTTCTTC
TRBD1,NA,TRBJ1-3,TRBV6-1,CASSRTGGSGNTIYF,TGTGCCAGCAGTAGGACAGGGGGATCAGGAAACACCATATATTTT
TRBD1,NA,TRBJ2-7,TRBV2,CASSDGTDYEQYF,TGTGCCAGCAGTGACGGGACAGACTACGAGCAGTACTTC
TRBD1,NA,TRBJ2-7,TRBV27,CASRPTGTGPREQYF,TGTGCCAGCAGGCCAACCGGGACAGGGCCACGCGAGCAGTACTTC
NA,NA,TRBJ1-5,TRBV7-9,CASSSTRDTGSGFNQPQHF,TGTGCCAGCAGCTCAACCCGGGACACGGGGTCGGGCTTCAATCAGCCCCAGCATTTT
TRBD1,NA,TRBJ2-7,TRBV27,CASSLDGTGVLDEQYF,TGTGCCAGCAGTTTAGATGGGACAGGTGTTTTGGACGAGCAGTACTTC
NA,NA,TRBJ2-1,TRBV6-1,CASSEGRQSFYNEQFF,TGTGCCAGCAGTGAAGGGCGGCAGTCTTTCTACAATGAGCAGTTCTTC
TRBD1,NA,TRBJ1-3,TRBV5-1,CASSYKTGFGNTIYF,TGCGCCAGCAGCTATAAGACAGGGTTTGGAAACACCATATATTTT
NA,NA,TRBJ1-3,TRBV7-2,CASSLALEARSGNTIYF,TGTGCCAGCAGCTTAGCGCTGGAGGCCCGCTCTGGAAACACCATATATTTT
NA,NA,TRBJ2-5,TRBV5-6,CASSPDWEETQYF,TGTGCCAGCAGCCCGGACTGGGAAGAGACCCAGTACTTC
NA,NA,TRBJ2-7,TRBV28,CASSPLRSRVYEQYF,TGTGCCAGCAGTCCCCTTCGGTCCAGGGTCTACGAGCAGTACTTC
NA,NA,TRBJ2-7,TRBV7-6,CASSLGTSPPYEQYF,TGTGCCAGCAGCCTCGGGACATCTCCACCCTACGAGCAGTACTTC
NA,NA,TRBJ1-3,TRBV18,CASSQPGGADGNTIYF,TGTGCCAGCTCCCAACCTGGGGGGGCCGACGGAAACACCATATATTTT
TRBD2,NA,TRBJ2-3,TRBV15,CATSRDGGRGGTDTQYF,TGTGCCACCAGCAGAGATGGCGGGAGGGGAGGCACAGATACGCAGTATTTT
TRBD2,NA,TRBJ2-3,TRBV19,CASSSLTSESTDTQYF,TGTGCCAGTAGTTCCTTAACTAGCGAAAGCACAGATACGCAGTATTTT
NA,NA,TRBJ2-5,TRBV5-1,CASSLVGGRETQYF,TGCGCCAGCAGCTTGGTGGGGGGAAGGGAGACCCAGTACTTC
NA,NA,TRBJ2-7,TRBV28,CASSFPTGSSYEQYF,TGTGCCAGCAGTTTCCCCACGGGTTCCTCCTACGAGCAGTACTTC
TRBD2,NA,TRBJ2-7,TRBV19,CASSYGTSGHEQYF,TGTGCCAGTAGCTACGGGACTAGTGGCCACGAGCAGTACTTC
TRBD1,NA,TRBJ2-2,TRBV7-9,CASSPPGQGISSTTGELFF,TGTGCCAGCAGCCCGCCGGGACAGGGGATTAGTAGTACGACCGGGGAGCTGTTTTTT
NA,NA,TRBJ1-3,TRBV5-4,CASSLDGNSGNTIYF,TGTGCCAGCAGCTTGGACGGGAACTCTGGAAACACCATATATTTT
NA,NA,TRBJ2-7,TRBV27,CASSLNPSYEQYF,TGTGCCAGCAGTTTAAATCCTTCCTACGAGCAGTACTTC
NA,NA,TRBJ2-3,TRBV4-1,CASSQEFLTDTQYF,TGCGCCAGCAGCCAAGAGTTTCTCACAGATACGCAGTATTTT
TRBD1,once,TRBJ1-2,TRBV7-8,CASSLRQGWDGYTF,TGTGCCAGCAGCCTAAGACAGGGCTGGGATGGCTACACCTTC
NA,few,TRBJ2-7,TRBV7-2,CASSLRLDTYEQYF,TGTGCCAGCAGCTTAAGACTGGATACCTACGAGCAGTACTTC
NA,NA,TRBJ2-1,TRBV9,CASSVAGNSYNEQFF,TGTGCCAGCAGCGTAGCGGGGAACTCCTACAATGAGCAGTTCTTC
TRBD1,once,TRBJ1-1,TRBV18,CASSLVGQGGFDTEAFF,TGTGCCAGCTCCCTGGTGGGACAGGGGGGTTTTGACACTGAAGCTTTCTTT
NA,NA,TRBJ2-7,TRBV5-1,CASSFGYEQYF,TGCGCCAGCAGCTTCGGGTACGAGCAGTACTTC
TRBD1,NA,TRBJ1-4,TRBV7-2,CASTFGGTGNEKLFF,TGTGCCAGCACCTTTGGTGGGACAGGGAATGAAAAACTGTTTTTT
TRBD2,NA,TRBJ2-3,TRBV7-2,CASSPGTSGDTQYF,TGTGCCAGCAGCCCCGGGACTAGCGGAGATACGCAGTATTTT
NA,NA,TRBJ2-1,TRBV7-2,CASSLGSSYNEQFF,TGTGCCAGCAGCTTGGGGAGCTCCTACAATGAGCAGTTCTTC
NA,NA,TRBJ2-7,TRBV10-3,CAISESTTPEQYF,TGTGCCATCAGTGAGTCGACAACCCCCGAGCAGTACTTC
NA,NA,TRBJ1-2,TRBV28,CASTPVTGFGYTF,TGTGCCAGCACTCCCGTTACAGGGTTTGGCTACACCTTC
NA,few,TRBJ2-4,TRBV4-3,CASSQDLEGKNIQYF,TGCGCCAGCAGCCAAGATCTCGAGGGAAAAAACATTCAGTACTTC
TRBD1,NA,TRBJ2-5,TRBV6-1,CASSVLQGVQETQYF,TGTGCCAGCAGCGTACTTCAGGGGGTTCAAGAGACCCAGTACTTC
TRBD2,NA,TRBJ2-7,TRBV29-1,CSVWGGDGPYEQYF,TGCAGCGTTTGGGGGGGGGACGGTCCCTACGAGCAGTACTTC
TRBD2,NA,TRBJ2-7,TRBV7-3,CASSLKGLAGVQSYEQYF,TGTGCCAGCAGCTTAAAGGGGCTAGCGGGAGTTCAGTCCTACGAGCAGTACTTC
TRBD1,NA,TRBJ2-2,TRBV6-5,CASSPGTGSTGELFF,TGTGCCAGCAGCCCCGGGACAGGGTCCACCGGGGAGCTGTTTTTT